This TCR beta chain was profiled in a study of CD8+CD57+ T cells in acquired aplastic anemia (dated by TCRdb to 2016 to 2018). Regarding the complete study: A mean of approximately 3 ug of DNA, ranging from about 0.17 to 30 ug, was extracted from sorted CD4+ and CD8+ cells. A CD8+CD57+ expansion meant a frequency higher than the mean frequency seen in healthy subjects. Here is what the overall study found, with its caveats: No significant difference in CD8+ Simpson's diversity was found between patients and healthy controls (P=0.060). Around 30 CD8+ CDR3 sequences were shared between patients and controls but appeared highly expressed in patients and within their immunodominant clones.

Via the germline V gene, CDR1 is SQVTM and CDR2 ANQGSEA. The trim is 4 bases for V and 2 bases for J, with a gap of 9 bases between the germline ends. From its cysteine to its phenylalanine, the CDR3 spans 12 amino acids. Left in the record is the CDR3 DNA by itself, 36 bases read in frame from the first base. The patients picked for sequencing were ones in whom flow cytometry had shown an expansion of CD8+CD57+ cells. All patients had severe acquired aplastic anemia diagnosed by International Study of Aplastic Anemia and Agranulocytosis and Camitta criteria. Patients had received no therapy at the time of blood sampling. In this study, sorted CD4+ and CD8+ T cells from the blood of healthy subjects and of severe aplastic anemia patients had their TCR repertoires deep-sequenced. Patients were enrolled in the USA under clinicaltrials.gov protocols 00001620, 01623167, 00001397, 00071045, 00081523 and 00961064. Ficoll-Paque density gradient centrifugation was used to isolate peripheral blood mononuclear cells. Before DNA was extracted, CD4+ and CD8+ T cells were sorted using either FACS or magnetic beads.

TCR beta VDJ combination and CDR3 sequence profiling used genomic DNA as the template. An Illumina HiSeq 2000 was used for TCR repertoire sequencing. The study's processing was this. TRBV/TRBJ rearrangement plots, CDR3 size and DJ length profiles, and Simpson's diversity index were used to assess repertoires. The most abundant DNA sequence in the deep sequencing data was defined as the immunodominant clone. CDR3 amino acid sequences were screened for sharing across subjects and were compared with published repertoires and the VDJdb database. TCRdb handled the public reads itself, with Q25 trimming in fastp and clone calling in MiXCR, and kept productive beta chains. Merged by CDR3 protein, the rows form single entries marked with the most common genes and DNA. These V and J calls rely on TCRdb rather than the paper's analysis. The sample data list about 160,000 distinct CDR3 sequences, and 40% to 55% of these were observed just once. In total, the top ten clones hold roughly 2.8% of the sample.

A note on this clonotype: Its cognate antigen has yet to be identified. There are no base qualities to consult, and no much larger clone falls within one base.

The source is a human donor with aplastic anemia. Sequenced: sorted CD4+, CD8+, or CD8+CD57+ T cells (not recorded which) from PBMCs. Recombination connected TRBV29-1 to TRBJ2-7, with TRBD1 tentatively as D gene (6 bases match). At the DNA level, the sequence is TGCAGCGTTGCCGGGACAACCTACGAGCAGTACTTC. Its coded protein is CSVAGTTYEQYF.